These 20 T cell receptor beta chains share one sample of origin, sequenced in a study of spatial heterogeneity in lung cancer. TCRdb re-derived calls from the 5' RACE reads in MiXCR, one entry per CDR3 protein. The sample holds 9,500 to 11,000 distinct CDR3 sequences, approximately 8% seen once. Time point denoted: sample taken at primary tumor resection. For these receptors, no antigen is known. The study, taken as a whole, reports: Expanded alpha and beta TCR counts within tumors tracked tumor mutation counts.

This specimen consisted of lung tumor tissue, obtained at surgery. The receptors here all came from a female donor with early-stage non-small cell lung cancer.

Within the sample, this clonotype is medium-sized. This beta chain is a stray sequence in a library constructed for alpha chains; its clone size is not meaningful. The chain has TRBV2 and TRBJ1-1; the D gene is possibly TRBD1 (5 bases). Per the germline V gene, CDR1 is SNHLY and CDR2 is FYNNEI. Trimming pared 4 bases from V and 1 base from J, leaving 10 bases between. This CDR3 is built from 14 residues. CDR3 DNA sequence: TGTGCCAGCAGTGTGGACATCCCGAACACTGAAGCTTTCTTT. Its protein product is CASSVDIPNTEAFF.

This clonotype was observed many times. This beta chain came through as a stray read in a library set up for alpha chains, and its size says little. The chain employs TRBV12-3 or TRBV12-4 and TRBJ1-4; unclear D gene. The V and J ends lost 8 bases and 0 bases respectively, with 7 bases between them. CDR3 size: 13 residues. CDR3 bases: TGTGCCAGCCGTCGAGCAACTAATGAAAAACTGTTTTTT. Its protein is CASRRATNEKLFF.

The table lists this clonotype with many counts. A library made for alpha chains picked up this beta chain off target, so its size means little. This chain connects TRBV5-1 to TRBJ2-6; perhaps TRBD2 as D (6 bases). The germline gives CDR1 SGHRS, CDR2 YFSETQ. The CDR3 consists of 17 residues. V was trimmed by 4 bases and J by 4 bases, leaving 18 bases between them. The CDR3 loop reads CASSRTGRPSGANVLTF. The CDR3 nucleotides read TGCGCCAGCAGCAGAACCGGGAGACCCTCCGGGGCCAACGTCCTGACTTTC.

This clonotype has at least ten counts. Little can be read into the size of this beta chain, an off-target read in a library designed for alpha chains. The chain employs TRBV28 and TRBJ2-5; 14 bases line up with TRBD2. This CDR3 is built from 16 residues. Germline V gene data show CDR1 as MDHEN and CDR2 as SYDVKM. Trimming took 2 bases from V and 9 from J; bases not matched to a gene: 8. The CDR3 loop reads CASSLAGTSGGAAQYF. The CDR3 DNA is TGTGCCAGCAGTTTAGCGGGGACTAGCGGGGGTGCGGCCCAGTACTTC.

This clonotype is medium-sized by share. Within a library made for alpha chains, this beta chain is off target, and its count is uninformative. V and J are TRBV11-2 and TRBJ1-2, with 8 positions matching TRBD1. The CDR3 contains 15 residues. CDR1 is SGHAT, CDR2 FQNNGV, per germline. V lost 4 bases and J lost 6; bases outside the gene matches: 10. CDR3 nucleotide sequence: TGTGCCAGCAGCTCCCTGGACAGGGCGGAAGATGGCTACACCTTC. It codes for CASSSLDRAEDGYTF.

This clonotype was counted many times. A library prepared for alpha chains yielded this beta chain as an off-target read; its size is of little meaning. For the CDR3, the DNA is TGCGCCAGCAGCCAACCCCGGGGAGCGGGGGGGCAAGAGACCCAGTACTTC. Its translation: CASSQPRGAGGQETQYF. The genes are TRBV4-1 and TRBJ2-5; 10 bases are a match to TRBD2. The CDR3 sequence is 17 residues long. J lost 2 bases, V lost 2 bases, and 8 bases had no gene match. Germline assignment: CDR1 MGHRA and CDR2 YSYEKL.

This clonotype is classed as medium-sized. Being off target in a library aimed at alpha chains, this beta chain has a size of little meaning. The gene calls are TRBV6-1 and TRBJ2-7; 9 nucleotides agree with TRBD2. Germline CDR1 is MNHNS and CDR2 is SASEGT. The CDR3 sequence is 15 residues long. Trimming at V came to 0 bases and at J to 0 bases, leaving 0 bases not matched to a gene. The CDR3: CASSEASGGSYEQYF. CDR3 DNA sequence: TGTGCCAGCAGTGAAGCTAGCGGGGGCTCCTACGAGCAGTACTTC.

This clonotype has a single count. This could be a read error, since a much larger clone is one nucleotide away. A library prepared for alpha chains yielded this beta chain as an off-target read; its size is of little meaning. The CDR3 DNA reads as TGCGCCAGCGGGATAACCGACAGTTCCTACGAGAAGTACTTC. Protein sequence: CASGITDSSYEKYF. The V and J genes are TRBV5-1 and TRBJ2-7; D possibly corresponds to TRBD1 (5 bases). Germline loops: CDR1 SGHRS, CDR2 YFSETQ. The CDR3 length is 14 residues.

Relative to its sample, this clonotype is medium-sized. For a library built for alpha chains, this beta chain is a stray read; little rests on its size. J is TRBJ1-2 and V is TRBV7-8; no reliable D call. Germline values: CDR1 SGHVS, CDR2 FQNEAQ. CDR3 length: 15 residues. V lost 5 bases and J 3 bases, leaving 16 bases between the germline ends. CDR3 sequence reads: CASSMVRGADYGYTF. For the CDR3, the DNA is TGTGCCAGCAGCATGGTCCGGGGAGCGGACTATGGCTACACCTTC.

This clonotype has a count of ten or more. This beta chain came through as a stray read in a library set up for alpha chains, and its size says little. V and J are TRBV20-1 and TRBJ1-1; D ambiguous. Trimming shortened V by 5 bases and J by 3 bases, and 16 bases separated the two germline ends. This CDR3 is built from 14 residues. Per germline, CDR1 DFQATT and CDR2 SNEGSKA (reference sequence). CDR3: CSASRLRRDTEAFF. The DNA of the CDR3 is TGCAGTGCTTCCAGATTAAGACGGGACACTGAAGCTTTCTTT.

This clonotype was counted ten times or more. This beta chain came through as a stray read in a library set up for alpha chains, and its size says little. J is TRBJ2-5 and V is TRBV5-4, with 10 positions matching TRBD2. The CDR3 has 14 amino acids. J was trimmed by 5 bases and V by 4 bases; bases with no gene match: 5. Looked up from germline, CDR1 is SGHNT and CDR2 is YYREEE (reference sequence). Written as DNA, the CDR3 is TGTGCCAGCAGCGAGCGGGGGGGCATGGAGACCCAGTACTTC. Protein sequence: CASSERGGMETQYF.

This clonotype was seen at least ten times. This beta chain is a stray sequence in a library constructed for alpha chains; its clone size is not meaningful. The chain couples TRBV10-3 to TRBJ2-2; 10 nucleotides line up with TRBD2. The CDR3 has 15 residues. CDR1 is ENHRY and CDR2 is SYGVKD in the germline V gene. The V gene end was trimmed by 10 bases and the J gene end by 2 bases; junction bases not matched to a gene: 7. CDR3 in DNA: TGTGCCACCCCGAGCGGGGGGGCAAACACCGGGGAGCTGTTTTTT. Translating gives CATPSGGANTGELFF.

Sample share makes this clonotype medium-sized (0.01 to 0.1%). As an off-target read in a library built for alpha chains, this beta chain has a frequency of little significance. This chain links TRBV9 with TRBJ1-1, with 8 bases lining up with TRBD1. After removal of 0 bases from V and 0 bases from J, the junction contained 7 bases not matched to a gene. CDR1 SGDLS and CDR2 YYNGEE come from the germline V gene. CDR3 length: 17 amino acids. CDR3 DNA sequence: TGTGCCAGCAGCGTAGAGGACAGGGCTGGATTGAACACTGAAGCTTTCTTT. As protein: CASSVEDRAGLNTEAFF.

In regard to this clonotype: This beta chain is an off-target read within a library intended for alpha chains, so its frequency means little. The gene calls are TRBV5-1 and TRBJ2-5; 7 positions agree with TRBD1. CDR3 size: 14 residues. CDR1 is SGHRS, CDR2 YFSETQ, per germline. The trim removed 1 base at V and 5 bases at J, leaving 5 bases unmatched. CDR3: CASSLTKQGETQYF. CDR3 coding DNA: TGCGCCAGCAGCTTGACCAAACAGGGGGAGACCCAGTACTTC.

Regarding this clonotype: This beta chain represents an off-target read in a library built for alpha chains; its size is of limited meaning. CDR3 region: CASSRTSTDTQYF. The CDR3 DNA reads TGTGCCAGCAGTCGGACTAGCACAGATACGCAGTATTTT. The chain carries TRBV28 and TRBJ2-3, with D perhaps TRBD2 (5 bases). This CDR3 region has 13 residues. Trimming took off 5 bases at V and 0 bases at J, with 6 bases between the two ends. The V gene's germline CDR1 is MDHEN and CDR2 SYDVKM.

Regarding this clonotype: This beta chain represents an off-target read in a library built for alpha chains; its size is of limited meaning. The chain carries TRBV11-2 and TRBJ1-2; no definite D call. Looked up from germline, CDR1 is SGHAT and CDR2 is FQNNGV. The ends were cut back, 0 bases at V and 1 base at J, with 3 bases in the middle. The CDR3 has 13 amino acids. The CDR3 DNA sequence: TGTGCCAGCAGCTTAGAGGGTAACTATGGCTACACCTTC. Translated: CASSLEGNYGYTF.

This clonotype was observed a handful of times. A library prepared for alpha chains yielded this beta chain as an off-target read; its size is of little meaning. The chain combines TRBV12-3 or TRBV12-4 with TRBJ2-2; D may correspond to TRBD1 or TRBD2 (7 bases each). V dropped 8 bases and J dropped 3 bases, with 16 bases sitting between them. CDR3 length: 15 residues. Here the CDR3 DNA reads TGTGCCAGCCCCAGGGGGGGGGTTGACACCGGGGAGCTGTTTTTT. Its protein is CASPRGGVDTGELFF.

This clonotype was seen at least ten times. This beta chain slipped into a library made for alpha chains as a stray read, so its size is not meaningful. V and J are TRBV14 and TRBJ1-4; 8 bases fit TRBD1. This CDR3 comprises 16 residues. The germline gives CDR1 SGHDN, CDR2 FVKESK. V was pared by 4 bases and J by 6 bases, with 10 bases of the junction left unmatched. CDR3 protein: CASSPTGANDYEKLFF. The CDR3 region has the DNA TGTGCCAGCAGCCCGACAGGGGCGAACGACTATGAAAAACTGTTTTTT. The whole variable domain, remainder taken from reference TRBV14 and TRBJ1-4, is EAGVTQFPSHSVIEKGQTVTLRCDPISGHDNLYWYRRVMGKEIKFLLHFVKESKQDESGMPNNRFLAERTGGTYSTLKVQPAELEDSGVYFCASSPTGANDYEKLFFGSGTQLSVL.

By frequency in the sample, this clonotype is medium-sized (0.01 to 0.1%). For a library built for alpha chains, this beta chain is a stray read; little rests on its size. The chain uses TRBV12-3 or TRBV12-4 and TRBJ1-3, with 8 bases aligning to TRBD1. V shed 9 bases, J shed 3 bases, and the junction held 4 bases outside the gene matches. CDR3 length: 13 amino acids. The CDR3 bases are TGTGCCAGTTCGACAGGGGATGGAAACACCATATATTTT. This sequence encodes CASSTGDGNTIYF.

On this clonotype: The library was designed around alpha chains, so this beta chain is a stray read whose abundance carries little weight. The CDR3 sequence is CASSADRVPYNEQFF. In DNA form, the CDR3 reads TGTGCCAGCAGTGCGGACAGGGTCCCCTACAATGAGCAGTTCTTC. V is TRBV6-2 or TRBV6-3 and J is TRBJ2-1; 8 bases are a match to TRBD1. J was trimmed by 2 bases and V by 5 bases; bases with no gene match: 5. Per the germline V gene, CDR1 is MNHEY and CDR2 is SVGEGT. The CDR3 extends over 15 amino acids.